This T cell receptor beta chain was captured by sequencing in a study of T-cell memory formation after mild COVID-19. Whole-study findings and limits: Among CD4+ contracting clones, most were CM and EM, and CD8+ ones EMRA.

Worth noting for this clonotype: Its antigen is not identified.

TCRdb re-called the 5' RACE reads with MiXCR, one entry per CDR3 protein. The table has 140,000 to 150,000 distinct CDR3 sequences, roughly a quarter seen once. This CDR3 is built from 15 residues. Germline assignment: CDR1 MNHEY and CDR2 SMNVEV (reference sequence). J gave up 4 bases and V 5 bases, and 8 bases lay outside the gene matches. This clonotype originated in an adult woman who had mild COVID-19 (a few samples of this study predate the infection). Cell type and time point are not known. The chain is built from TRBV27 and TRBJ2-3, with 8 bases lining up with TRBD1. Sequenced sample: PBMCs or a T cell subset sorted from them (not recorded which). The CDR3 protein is CASSLGQGASDTQYF. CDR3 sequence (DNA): TGTGCCAGCAGTCTCGGACAGGGAGCATCAGATACGCAGTATTTT.